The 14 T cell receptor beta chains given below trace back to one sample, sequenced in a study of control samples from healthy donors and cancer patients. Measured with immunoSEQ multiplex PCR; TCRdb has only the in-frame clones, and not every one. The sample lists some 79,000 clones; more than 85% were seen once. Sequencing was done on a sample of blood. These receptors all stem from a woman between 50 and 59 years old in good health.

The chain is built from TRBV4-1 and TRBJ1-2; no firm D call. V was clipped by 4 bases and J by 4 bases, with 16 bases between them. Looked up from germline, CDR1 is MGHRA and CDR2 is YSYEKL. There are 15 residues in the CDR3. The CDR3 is CASSPLPGGTYGYTF. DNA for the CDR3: TGCGCCAGCAGCCCTCTTCCGGGAGGAACCTATGGCTACACCTTC.

In DNA form, the CDR3 reads TGCACCAGCAGCCAAGATATTGAAGACCAATACAATGAGCAGTTCTTC. Translating gives CTSSQDIEDQYNEQFF. V is TRBV1 and J is TRBJ2-1. TRBV1 is marked as a pseudogene. This CDR3 has 16 residues.

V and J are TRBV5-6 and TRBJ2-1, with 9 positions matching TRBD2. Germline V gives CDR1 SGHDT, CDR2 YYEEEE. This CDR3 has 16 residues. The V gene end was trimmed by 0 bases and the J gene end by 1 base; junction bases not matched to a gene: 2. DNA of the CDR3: TGTGCCAGCAGCTTGGGACTAGCGGAATCCTACAATGAGCAGTTCTTC. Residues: CASSLGLAESYNEQFF. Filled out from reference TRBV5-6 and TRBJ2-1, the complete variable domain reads DAGVTQSPTHLIKTRGQQVTLRCSPKSGHDTVSWYQQALGQGPQFIFQYYEEEERQRGNFPDRFSGHQFPNYSSELNVNALLLGDSALYLCASSLGLAESYNEQFFGPGTRLTVL.

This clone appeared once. CDR3 in amino acids: CASSIRREDTQYF. In DNA form, the CDR3 reads TGTGCCAGTAGTATACGTCGGGAAGATACGCAGTATTTT. This chain links TRBV19 with TRBJ2-3, with a weak D call TRBD2 (5 bases). Germline V CDR1 and CDR2: LNHDA, SQIVND (reference sequence). Trimming left V 2 bases short and J 5 bases short, with 8 bases between. CDR3 length: 13 amino acids.

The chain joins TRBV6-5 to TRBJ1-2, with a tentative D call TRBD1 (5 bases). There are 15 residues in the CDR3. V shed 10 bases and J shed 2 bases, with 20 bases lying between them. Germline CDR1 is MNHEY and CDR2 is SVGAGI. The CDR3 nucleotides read TGTGCCACCGCGACTACCAGGGTAGGGAACTATGGCTACACCTTC. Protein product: CATATTRVGNYGYTF.

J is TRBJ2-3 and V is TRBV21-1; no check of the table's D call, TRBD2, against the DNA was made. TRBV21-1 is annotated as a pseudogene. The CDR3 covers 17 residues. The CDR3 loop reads CASSKAKREGPSDTQYF. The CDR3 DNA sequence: TGTGCCAGCAGCAAAGCAAAGCGGGAGGGCCCGTCGGATACGCAGTATTTT.

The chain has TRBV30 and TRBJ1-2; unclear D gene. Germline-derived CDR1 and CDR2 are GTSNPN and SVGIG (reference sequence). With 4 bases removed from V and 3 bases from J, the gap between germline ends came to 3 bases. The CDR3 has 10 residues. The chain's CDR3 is CAWKDYGYTF. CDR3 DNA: TGTGCCTGGAAGGACTATGGCTACACCTTC.

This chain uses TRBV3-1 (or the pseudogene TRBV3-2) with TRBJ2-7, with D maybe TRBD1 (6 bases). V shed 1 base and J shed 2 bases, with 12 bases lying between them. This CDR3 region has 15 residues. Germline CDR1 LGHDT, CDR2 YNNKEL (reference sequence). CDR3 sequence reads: CASSQAGALPYEQYF. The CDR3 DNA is TGTGCCAGCAGCCAAGCAGGGGCGCTCCCCTACGAGCAGTACTTC.

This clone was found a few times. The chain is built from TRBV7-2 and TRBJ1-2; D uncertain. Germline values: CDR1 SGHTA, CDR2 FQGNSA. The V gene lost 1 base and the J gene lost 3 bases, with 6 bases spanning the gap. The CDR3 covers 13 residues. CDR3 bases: TGTGCCAGCAGCTTAGAGGCGGACTATGGCTACACCTTC. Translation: CASSLEADYGYTF.

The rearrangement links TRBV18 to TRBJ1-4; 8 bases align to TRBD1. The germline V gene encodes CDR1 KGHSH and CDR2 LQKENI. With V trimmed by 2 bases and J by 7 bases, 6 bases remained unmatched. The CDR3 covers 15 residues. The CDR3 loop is CASSPGRDRSEKLFF. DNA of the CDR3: TGTGCCAGCTCACCAGGCCGGGACAGGTCTGAAAAACTGTTTTTT.

The CDR3 loop reads CASSAVAATGELFF. The CDR3 DNA reads TGTGCCAGCAGTGCCGTAGCGGCCACCGGGGAGCTGTTTTTT. J is TRBJ2-2 and V is TRBV2; tentatively, D is TRBD2 (6 bases). Germline V CDR1 and CDR2: SNHLY, FYNNEI. The CDR3 spans 14 residues. Deletions cut 4 bases from V and 4 bases from J, with 10 bases between.

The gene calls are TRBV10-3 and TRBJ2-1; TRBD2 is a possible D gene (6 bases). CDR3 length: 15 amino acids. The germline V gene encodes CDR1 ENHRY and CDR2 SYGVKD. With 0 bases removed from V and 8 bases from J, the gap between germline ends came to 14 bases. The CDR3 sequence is CAISESARAGYEQFF. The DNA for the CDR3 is TGTGCCATCAGTGAGTCGGCTAGGGCGGGGTATGAGCAGTTCTTC.

As DNA, the CDR3 is TGTGCCACCTCCTCTGTGGGGAAACTCTACGAGCAGTACTTC. It is translated as CATSSVGKLYEQYF. The V and J genes are TRBV5-5 and TRBJ2-7; no clear D gene. Trimming pared 9 bases from V and 3 bases from J, leaving 19 bases between. The CDR3 is 14 amino acids. The germline gives CDR1 SGHKS, CDR2 YYEKEE (reference sequence).

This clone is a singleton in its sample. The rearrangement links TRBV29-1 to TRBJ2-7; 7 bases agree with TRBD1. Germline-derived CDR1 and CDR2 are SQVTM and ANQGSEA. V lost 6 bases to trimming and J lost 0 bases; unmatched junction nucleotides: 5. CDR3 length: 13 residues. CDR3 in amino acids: CSVRQGISYEQYF. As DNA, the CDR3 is TGCAGCGTCCGACAGGGTATCTCCTACGAGCAGTACTTC.